This TCR beta chain was recovered during a study of tumor and adjacent non-tumor tissue in lung cancer. The wider study: Aged about 30 to 85 years, patients included roughly eleven men and roughly 5 women with stage I to III disease. Findings and caveats of the study: Tumor TCR diversity, when higher, was linked to shorter survival. Compared with tumor, normal lung showed significantly lower TCR diversity. Normal lung showed higher cumulative top 100 clone frequency than tumor.

RNA was extracted from bulk tissue without any cell sorting. More than 3 cm separated this lung sample from the edge of the tumor. In its sample, this clonotype was seen many times. The antigen is undetermined. Three rounds of nested PCR, following a modified ARM-PCR protocol, produced the TCRbeta library. TCRdb re-analysed the multiplex PCR reads in MiXCR, keeping a single row per CDR3 protein. In the table there are about 86,000 distinct CDR3 sequences, 76% of which are singletons. The origin of this receptor is a woman aged 45-65 years with non-small cell lung cancer. Specimen: distant non-tumor lung tissue.

CDR3 sequence: CASSYSKWGDKETQYF. The CDR3 bases are TGTGCCAGCAGTTACTCGAAGTGGGGGGACAAAGAGACCCAGTACTTC. The V call is TRBV6-5, the J call TRBJ2-5; D is perhaps TRBD1 or TRBD2 (6 bases each). This CDR3 contains 16 residues. With 0 bases removed from V and 3 bases from J, the gap between germline ends came to 14 bases. The V gene's germline CDR1 is MNHEY and CDR2 SVGAGI.